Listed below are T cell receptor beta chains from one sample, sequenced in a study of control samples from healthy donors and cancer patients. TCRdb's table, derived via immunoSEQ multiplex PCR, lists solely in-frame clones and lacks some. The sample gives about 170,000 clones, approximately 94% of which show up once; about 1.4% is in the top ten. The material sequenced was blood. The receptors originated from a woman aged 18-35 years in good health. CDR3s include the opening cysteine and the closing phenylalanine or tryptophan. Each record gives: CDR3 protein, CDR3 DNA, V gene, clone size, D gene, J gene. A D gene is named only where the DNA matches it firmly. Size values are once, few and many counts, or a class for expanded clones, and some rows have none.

CDR3: CASSPTWTGDTQYF
DNA: TGCGCCAGCAGCCCTACCTGGACAGGGGATACGCAGTATTTT
V: TRBV5-1
size: NA
D: TRBD1
J: TRBJ2-3

CDR3: CASSRYNPEGYTF
DNA: TGTGCCAGCAGCCGCTACAATCCGGAGGGCTACACCTTC
V: TRBV5-6
size: NA
D: NA
J: TRBJ1-2

CDR3: CASNQGQQGTEAFF
DNA: TGCGCCAGCAACCAGGGACAGCAAGGCACTGAAGCTTTCTTT
V: TRBV5-1
size: NA
D: TRBD1
J: TRBJ1-1

CDR3: CASSKLRLGTDTQYF
DNA: TGTGCCAGCAGTAAGCTCCGCCTGGGTACAGATACGCAGTATTTT
V: TRBV5-6
size: NA
D: NA
J: TRBJ2-3

CDR3: CASAGTGIEKLFF
DNA: TGTGCCAGTGCCGGGACAGGGATTGAAAAACTGTTTTTT
V: TRBV5-6
size: NA
D: TRBD1
J: TRBJ1-4

CDR3: CASSESDRVRGNTIYF
DNA: TGTGCCAGCAGTGAATCGGACAGGGTACGTGGAAACACCATATATTTT
V: TRBV25-1
size: NA
D: TRBD1
J: TRBJ1-3

CDR3: CASSNQPHYEQYF
DNA: TGTGCCAGCAGCAACCAACCCCACTACGAGCAGTACTTC
V: TRBV5-4
size: NA
D: NA
J: TRBJ2-7

CDR3: CASSLGGFQGTDTQYF
DNA: TGTGCCAGCAGCTTGGGAGGGTTCCAGGGGACAGATACGCAGTATTTT
V: TRBV5-4
size: NA
D: NA
J: TRBJ2-3

CDR3: CASSYGTGDYGYTF
DNA: TGTGCCAGCAGCTACGGGACAGGGGACTATGGCTACACCTTC
V: TRBV28
size: NA
D: TRBD1
J: TRBJ1-2

CDR3: CASSLDRPNEQFF
DNA: TGTGCCAGCAGCTTAGATAGGCCCAATGAGCAGTTCTTC
V: TRBV11-2
size: NA
D: NA
J: TRBJ2-1

CDR3: CASSLGSGGAVRETQYF
DNA: TGCGCCAGCAGCTTAGGCAGCGGGGGGGCCGTGAGAGAGACCCAGTACTTC
V: TRBV5-1
size: NA
D: TRBD2
J: TRBJ2-5

CDR3: CASSLGQGPGENEKLFF
DNA: TGTGCCAGCAGCTTAGGACAGGGCCCTGGAGAAAATGAAAAACTGTTTTTT
V: TRBV7-2
size: NA
D: TRBD1
J: TRBJ1-4

CDR3: CASSWAGGWEQYF
DNA: TGTGCCAGCAGTTGGGCAGGGGGATGGGAGCAGTACTTC
V: TRBV12-3/TRBV12-4
size: NA
D: TRBD1
J: TRBJ2-7

CDR3: CASSPLGGRGDTQYF
DNA: TGTGCCAGTAGTCCCCTAGGGGGCCGGGGGGATACGCAGTATTTT
V: TRBV19
size: NA
D: NA
J: TRBJ2-3

CDR3: CASSSDRPGLAMLGEQFF
DNA: TGTGCCAGCAGCTCGGACAGACCGGGACTAGCTATGCTAGGTGAGCAGTTCTTC
V: TRBV14
size: NA
D: TRBD2
J: TRBJ2-1

CDR3: CASSLWGNEKLFF
DNA: TGTGCCAGCAGCTTGTGGGGGAATGAAAAACTGTTTTTT
V: TRBV5-4
size: NA
D: NA
J: TRBJ1-4

CDR3: CASSGGLARTGELFF
DNA: TGTGCCAGCAGTGGAGGACTAGCGAGGACCGGGGAGCTGTTTTTT
V: TRBV28
size: once
D: TRBD2
J: TRBJ2-2

CDR3: CATSGGQGAVDEQYF
DNA: TGTGCCACCAGTGGGGGACAGGGGGCGGTCGACGAGCAGTACTTC
V: TRBV24-1
size: NA
D: TRBD1
J: TRBJ2-7

CDR3: CASSTGQGPGNTIYF
DNA: TGTGCCAGCTCAACAGGACAGGGCCCAGGAAACACCATATATTTT
V: TRBV18
size: NA
D: TRBD1
J: TRBJ1-3

CDR3: CASSMVRNTGELFF
DNA: TGCGCCAGCAGCATGGTTAGGAACACCGGGGAGCTGTTTTTT
V: TRBV5-1
size: NA
D: NA
J: TRBJ2-2

CDR3: CASSPRRSYEQYF
DNA: TGTGCCAGTAGTCCCCGACGGAGCTACGAGCAGTACTTC
V: TRBV19
size: once
D: NA
J: TRBJ2-7

CDR3: CASNKGIGGGYTF
DNA: TGTGCCAGTAATAAGGGAATCGGTGGTGGCTACACCTTC
V: TRBV19
size: NA
D: NA
J: TRBJ1-2

CDR3: CATSRGSGEAFF
DNA: TGTGCCACCAGCAGAGGGTCAGGTGAAGCTTTCTTT
V: TRBV15
size: NA
D: NA
J: TRBJ1-1

CDR3: CSVETGSYEQYF
DNA: TGCAGCGTTGAAACAGGGTCCTACGAGCAGTACTTC
V: TRBV29-1
size: NA
D: NA
J: TRBJ2-7

CDR3: CAISEGSSGRNTEAFF
DNA: TGTGCCATCAGTGAAGGTTCCAGTGGAAGGAACACTGAAGCTTTCTTT
V: TRBV10-3
size: NA
D: NA
J: TRBJ1-1

CDR3: CASSPVTAREETQYF
DNA: TGTGCCAGCAGTCCAGTGACAGCCAGGGAAGAGACCCAGTACTTC
V: TRBV28
size: NA
D: NA
J: TRBJ2-5

CDR3: CASRQQGVSYEQYF
DNA: TGCGCCAGCAGACAACAGGGGGTCTCCTACGAGCAGTACTTC
V: TRBV4-1
size: NA
D: TRBD1
J: TRBJ2-7

CDR3: CATSHRDRGQDQPQHF
DNA: TGTGCCACCAGCCACAGGGACAGGGGGCAGGATCAGCCCCAGCATTTT
V: TRBV15
size: NA
D: TRBD1
J: TRBJ1-5

CDR3: CASSVAERQGTIYF
DNA: TGTGCCAGCAGCGTGGCTGAACGACAAGGGACCATATATTTT
V: TRBV9
size: NA
D: NA
J: TRBJ1-3

CDR3: CASSAAWGQNEAFF
DNA: TGTGCCAGCAGTGCGGCGTGGGGGCAGAATGAAGCTTTCTTT
V: TRBV28
size: NA
D: NA
J: TRBJ1-1

CDR3: CASSRGEGVGEQFF
DNA: TGTGCCAGCAGCCGTGGGGAAGGGGTCGGTGAGCAGTTCTTC
V: TRBV3-1/TRBV3-2
size: NA
D: NA
J: TRBJ2-1

CDR3: CASSLLAGGLDTQYF
DNA: TGTGCCAGCTCACTACTAGCGGGAGGGCTTGATACGCAGTATTTT
V: TRBV18
size: NA
D: TRBD2
J: TRBJ2-3

CDR3: CASSPPTQGLYNEQFF
DNA: TGTGCCAGCTCACCACCTACACAGGGGTTGTACAATGAGCAGTTCTTC
V: TRBV18
size: NA
D: TRBD1
J: TRBJ2-1

CDR3: CASQKRQAHTYEQYF
DNA: TGCGCCAGCCAGAAAAGACAGGCACACACCTACGAGCAGTACTTC
V: TRBV11-3
size: NA
D: NA
J: TRBJ2-7

CDR3: CASSGGTHSRDTQYF
DNA: TGTGCCAGCAGCGGGGGGACCCACAGCCGGGATACGCAGTATTTT
V: TRBV5-5
size: NA
D: NA
J: TRBJ2-3

CDR3: CASSILENTEAFF
DNA: TGTGCCAGTAGTATATTAGAGAACACTGAAGCTTTCTTT
V: TRBV19
size: NA
D: NA
J: TRBJ1-1

CDR3: CASSYSRGNGYTF
DNA: TGTGCCAGCAGTTACTCTCGGGGAAATGGCTACACCTTC
V: TRBV6-2/TRBV6-3
size: once
D: NA
J: TRBJ1-2

CDR3: CASSHTSDRRPDYGYTF
DNA: TGTGCCAGCAGCCACACCTCGGACAGACGACCAGACTATGGCTACACCTTC
V: TRBV4-2
size: NA
D: NA
J: TRBJ1-2

CDR3: CASSLNSYEQYF
DNA: TGTGCCAGCAGCCTAAACTCCTACGAGCAGTACTTC
V: TRBV7-2
size: NA
D: NA
J: TRBJ2-7

CDR3: CASSRLGPYNEQFF
DNA: TGTGCCAGCAGTCGACTAGGCCCCTACAATGAGCAGTTCTTC
V: TRBV2
size: once
D: NA
J: TRBJ2-1

CDR3: CASSEWGSDTEAFF
DNA: TGTGCCAGCAGTGAATGGGGGTCGGACACTGAAGCTTTCTTT
V: TRBV2
size: NA
D: NA
J: TRBJ1-1

CDR3: CASSQSGGAPNIQYF
DNA: TGTGCCAGCAGTCAATCAGGGGGGGCTCCTAACATTCAGTACTTC
V: TRBV6-5
size: NA
D: NA
J: TRBJ2-4

CDR3: CASALEANTEAFF
DNA: TGTGCTAGTGCCCTTGAGGCAAACACTGAAGCTTTCTTT
V: TRBV12-5
size: NA
D: NA
J: TRBJ1-1

CDR3: CASSLLSSSGNYGYTF
DNA: TGTGCCAGTAGCCTCCTCAGTTCATCGGGCAACTATGGCTACACCTTC
V: TRBV19
size: NA
D: NA
J: TRBJ1-2

CDR3: CASSPGQADSYEQYF
DNA: TGTGCCAGCTCACCCGGACAGGCGGACTCCTACGAGCAGTACTTC
V: TRBV18
size: NA
D: TRBD1
J: TRBJ2-7

CDR3: CASSLELNRGYTF
DNA: TGTGCCAGCAGCTTAGAGCTTAACAGGGGCTACACCTTC
V: TRBV7-9
size: NA
D: NA
J: TRBJ1-2

CDR3: CASSQAPRGTGELFF
DNA: TGTGCCAGCAGCCAAGCCCCCCGGGGCACCGGGGAGCTGTTTTTT
V: TRBV3-1/TRBV3-2
size: NA
D: NA
J: TRBJ2-2

CDR3: CSVEDGTGGQETQYF
DNA: TGCAGCGTTGAAGATGGGACAGGGGGCCAAGAGACCCAGTACTTC
V: TRBV29-1
size: NA
D: TRBD1
J: TRBJ2-5

CDR3: CASSPGDRTNEKLFF
DNA: TGCGCCAGCAGCCCCGGGGACAGGACTAATGAAAAACTGTTTTTT
V: TRBV4-1
size: NA
D: TRBD1
J: TRBJ1-4

CDR3: CASSESGLSGTF
DNA: TGTGCCAGCAGTGAGTCGGGGCTGTCGGGGACCTTC
V: TRBV6-1
size: NA
D: NA
J: TRBJ1-2

CDR3: CASTQNLWTLSSYEQYF
DNA: TGCGCCAGCACGCAAAATCTTTGGACACTTTCATCCTACGAGCAGTACTTC
V: TRBV5-1
size: NA
D: NA
J: TRBJ2-7

CDR3: CASSPGLVTPYEQYF
DNA: TGTGCCAGCAGTCCGGGCCTCGTGACTCCGTACGAGCAGTACTTC
V: TRBV6-6
size: NA
D: NA
J: TRBJ2-7